The clone carrying this TCR beta chain was recorded only once. Its antigen is unidentified. The data stem from a study of CD8+CD57+ T cells in acquired aplastic anemia. Overall study context: Yields of DNA that came from sorted CD4+ and CD8+ cells averaged roughly 3.3 ug. Whole-study results and caveats: With respect to CD8+ Simpson's diversity, patients and controls did not differ significantly. Patients shared approximately 30 CD8+ CDR3 sequences with controls.

Using genomic DNA as the template, TCR beta VDJ and CDR3 profiling was carried out. One entry per CDR3 protein results from TCRdb running MiXCR on the reads. Found here are under 350,000 distinct CDR3 sequences, 55% to 60% of them singletons; the top ten hold under 8.5%. CDR1 and CDR2 (germline): ENHRY, SYGVKD. This CDR3 is 15 amino acids long. V gave up 4 bases and J gave up 7 bases; unmatched junction bases: 13. The sequencing sample was made of sorted CD4+, CD8+, or CD8+CD57+ T cells (not recorded which) from PBMCs. This TCR derives from a human donor with severe aplastic anemia or a healthy control (not recorded which). The chain recombines TRBV10-3 with TRBJ2-7; the match to TRBD1 covers 7 bases. CDR3 region: CAISGSRDSYEEQYF. DNA for the CDR3: TGTGCCATCAGTGGATCCCGGGACAGTTATGAGGAGCAGTACTTC.